Given below is one T cell receptor (beta chain) in context. Profiled with immunoSEQ multiplex PCR; TCRdb holds only in-frame clones, not every one. The table has 80,000 or so clones, about 93% seen once; the top ten hold less than 5.5%. The data were taken from a study of T cell responses to AZD1222 COVID-19 vaccine. The source material was peripheral blood, sampled on day 0 of MenACWY control vaccination. This clonotype originated in an adult in good health.

The CDR3 DNA reads TGCGCCAGCAGCCCGGTTAAAGGGACACTTGCGAACACTGAAGCTTTCTTT. Translation: CASSPVKGTLANTEAFF. The chain couples TRBV5-1 to TRBJ1-1; the D gene is possibly TRBD1 (6 bases). Trimming left V 4 bases short and J 1 base short, with 20 bases between. The CDR3 has 17 residues. CDR1 and CDR2 (germline): SGHRS, YFSETQ. Full variable domain (rest looked up from reference TRBV5-1 and TRBJ1-1): KAGVTQTPRYLIKTRGQQVTLSCSPISGHRSVSWYQQTPGQGLQFLFEYFSETQRNKGNFPGRFSGRQFSNSRSEMNVSTLELGDSALYLCASSPVKGTLANTEAFFGQGTRLTVV.